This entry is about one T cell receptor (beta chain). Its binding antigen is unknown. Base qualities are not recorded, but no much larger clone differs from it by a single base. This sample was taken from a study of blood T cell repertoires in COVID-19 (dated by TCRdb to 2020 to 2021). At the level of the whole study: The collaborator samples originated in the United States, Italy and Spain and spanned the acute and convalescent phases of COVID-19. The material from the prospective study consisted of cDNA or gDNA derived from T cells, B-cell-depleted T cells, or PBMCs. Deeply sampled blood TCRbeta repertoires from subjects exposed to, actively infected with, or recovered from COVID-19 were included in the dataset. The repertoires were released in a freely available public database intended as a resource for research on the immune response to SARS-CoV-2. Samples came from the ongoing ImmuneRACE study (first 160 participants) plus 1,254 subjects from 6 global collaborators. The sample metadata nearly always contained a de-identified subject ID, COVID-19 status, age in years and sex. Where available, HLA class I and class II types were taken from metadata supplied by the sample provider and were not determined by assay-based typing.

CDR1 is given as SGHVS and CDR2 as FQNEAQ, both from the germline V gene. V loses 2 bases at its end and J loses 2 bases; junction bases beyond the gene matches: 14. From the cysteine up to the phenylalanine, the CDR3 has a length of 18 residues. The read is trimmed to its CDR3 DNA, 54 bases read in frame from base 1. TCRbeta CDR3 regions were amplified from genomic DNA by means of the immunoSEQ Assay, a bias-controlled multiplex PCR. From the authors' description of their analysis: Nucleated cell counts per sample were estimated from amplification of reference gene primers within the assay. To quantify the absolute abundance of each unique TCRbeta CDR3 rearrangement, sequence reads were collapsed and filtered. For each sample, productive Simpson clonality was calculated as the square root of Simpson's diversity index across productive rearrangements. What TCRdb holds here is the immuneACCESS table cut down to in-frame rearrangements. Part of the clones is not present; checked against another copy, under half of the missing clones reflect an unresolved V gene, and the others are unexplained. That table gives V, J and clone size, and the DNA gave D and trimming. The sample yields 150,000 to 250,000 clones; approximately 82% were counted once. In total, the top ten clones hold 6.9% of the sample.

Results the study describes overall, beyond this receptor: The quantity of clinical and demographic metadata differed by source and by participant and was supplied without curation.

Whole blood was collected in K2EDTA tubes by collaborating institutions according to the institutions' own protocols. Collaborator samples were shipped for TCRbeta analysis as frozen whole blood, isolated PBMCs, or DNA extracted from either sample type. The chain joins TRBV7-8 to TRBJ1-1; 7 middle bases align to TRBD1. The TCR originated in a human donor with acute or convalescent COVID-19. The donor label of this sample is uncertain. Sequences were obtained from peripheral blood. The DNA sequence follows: TGTGCCAGCAGCTTAAAAGGACAGGACCCACTGAGTAACACTGAAGCTTTCTTT. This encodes CASSLKGQDPLSNTEAFF.